This TCR beta chain originates from a study of response to subunit inactivated influenza vaccine. Points from the study as a whole: Few additional T cells are recruited per seasonal influenza vaccination, authors suggested.

The V and J ends lost 0 bases and 5 bases respectively, with 14 bases between them. The CDR3 has 15 amino acids. Germline CDR1 is SGDLS and CDR2 is YYNGEE. This clonotype was picked up one time. Its antigen remains unidentified. In TCRdb, the RT-PCR reads were re-called with MiXCR into one record per CDR3 protein. This table holds 300,000 to 350,000 distinct CDR3 sequences, 21% found once. This chain joins TRBV9 and TRBJ2-5; no definite D call. This receptor was taken from a man aged 45 to 70 who received an inactivated influenza vaccine. The sequencing used PBMCs from blood, collected approximately 22 months after vaccination. The DNA for the CDR3 is TGTGCCAGCAGCGTAGCTTCGGACCCCCGGGAGACCCAGTACTTC. Protein: CASSVASDPRETQYF.